This T cell receptor (beta chain) was obtained from a study of cytomegalovirus exposure and HLA in healthy donors. Findings of the study overall: On later analysis, the bulk of CMV-associated TCR beta chains appeared to be HLA-restricted. Most TCR beta V segments were productive about 90% or about 30% of the time in an earlier analysis. A likely sequencing artifact accounted for one observed cluster of highly shared sequence variants.

Researchers ran the PCR with 60 Vbeta and 13 Jbeta primers. Sequenced by immunoSEQ multiplex PCR; TCRdb stores in-frame clones only, minus some. Here the sample spans some 130,000 clones, around 83% being singletons. Germline V gene data show CDR1 as SGHNT and CDR2 as YYREEE (reference sequence). CDR3 length: 15 residues. The J segment lost 2 bases and the V segment lost 2 bases, leaving 1 base of the junction unmatched. Unrecorded immune exposure was likely among donors, who were nominally healthy when sampled. Of note for this clone: Its antigen is not identified.

V is TRBV5-4 and J is TRBJ1-1; 12 nucleotides match TRBD1. The sequence was obtained from a human donor in good health. Sequenced material: PBMCs. The CDR3 DNA is TGTGCCAGCAGCTTAGGGACAGGGGGCAACACTGAAGCTTTCTTT. This sequence encodes CASSLGTGGNTEAFF.